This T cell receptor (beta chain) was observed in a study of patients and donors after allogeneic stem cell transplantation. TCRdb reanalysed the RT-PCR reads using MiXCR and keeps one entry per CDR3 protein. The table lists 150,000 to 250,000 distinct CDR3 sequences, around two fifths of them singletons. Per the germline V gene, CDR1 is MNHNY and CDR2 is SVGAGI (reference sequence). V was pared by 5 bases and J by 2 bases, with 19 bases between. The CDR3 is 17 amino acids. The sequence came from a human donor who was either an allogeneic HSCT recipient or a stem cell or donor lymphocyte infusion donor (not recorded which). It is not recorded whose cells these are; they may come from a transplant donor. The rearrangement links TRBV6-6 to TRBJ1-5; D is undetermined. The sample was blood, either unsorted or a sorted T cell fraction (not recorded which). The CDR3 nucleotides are TGTGCCAGCAGTGCCCCCCTCGGGGAGATAGGCAATCAGCCCCAGCATTTT. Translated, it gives CASSAPLGEIGNQPQHF.